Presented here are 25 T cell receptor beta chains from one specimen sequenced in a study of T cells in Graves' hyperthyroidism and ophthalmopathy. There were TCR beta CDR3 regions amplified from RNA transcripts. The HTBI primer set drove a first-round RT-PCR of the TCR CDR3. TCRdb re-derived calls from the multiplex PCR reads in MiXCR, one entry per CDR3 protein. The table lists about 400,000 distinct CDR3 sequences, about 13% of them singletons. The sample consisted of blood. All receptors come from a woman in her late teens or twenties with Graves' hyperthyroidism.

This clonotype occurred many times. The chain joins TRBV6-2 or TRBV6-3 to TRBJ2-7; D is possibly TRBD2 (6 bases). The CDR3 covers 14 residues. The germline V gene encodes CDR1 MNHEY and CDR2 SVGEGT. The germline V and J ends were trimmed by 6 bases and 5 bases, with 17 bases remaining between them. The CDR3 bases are TGTGCCAGCAGACACCGGGACCGCGGGGACGAGCAGTACTTC. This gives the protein CASRHRDRGDEQYF.

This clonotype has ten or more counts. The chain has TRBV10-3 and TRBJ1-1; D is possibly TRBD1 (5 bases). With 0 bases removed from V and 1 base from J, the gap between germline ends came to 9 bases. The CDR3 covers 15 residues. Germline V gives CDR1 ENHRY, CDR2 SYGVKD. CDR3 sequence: CAISESSRENTEAFF. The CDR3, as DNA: TGTGCCATCAGTGAGTCTAGCAGGGAGAACACTGAAGCTTTCTTT.

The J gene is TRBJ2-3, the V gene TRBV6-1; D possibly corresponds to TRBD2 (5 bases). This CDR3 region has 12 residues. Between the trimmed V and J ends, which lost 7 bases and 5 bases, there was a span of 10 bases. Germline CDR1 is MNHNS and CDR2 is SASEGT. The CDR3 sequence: CASTPGVDTQYF. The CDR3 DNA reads TGTGCCAGCACCCCCGGGGTAGATACGCAGTATTTT.

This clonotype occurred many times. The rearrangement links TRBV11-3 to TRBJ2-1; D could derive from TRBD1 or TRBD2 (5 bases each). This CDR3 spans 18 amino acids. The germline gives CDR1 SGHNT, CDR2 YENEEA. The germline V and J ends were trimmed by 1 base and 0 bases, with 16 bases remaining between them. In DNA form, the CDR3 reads TGTGCCAGCAGCTTAGGCGTGGCCGGGACCGGCTCCTACAATGAGCAGTTCTTC. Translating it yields CASSLGVAGTGSYNEQFF.

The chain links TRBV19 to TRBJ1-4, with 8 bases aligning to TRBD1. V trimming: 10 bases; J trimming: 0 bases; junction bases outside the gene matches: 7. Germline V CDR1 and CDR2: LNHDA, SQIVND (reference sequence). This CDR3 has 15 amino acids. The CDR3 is CATTGGHATNEKLFF. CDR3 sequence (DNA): TGTGCCACTACAGGGGGTCACGCAACTAATGAAAAACTGTTTTTT.

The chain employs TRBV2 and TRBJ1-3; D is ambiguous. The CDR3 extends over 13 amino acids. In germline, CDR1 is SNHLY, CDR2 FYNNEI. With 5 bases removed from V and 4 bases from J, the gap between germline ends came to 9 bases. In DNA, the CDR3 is TGTGCCAGCAGTTCCGGGTGGGGAAACACCATATATTTT. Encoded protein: CASSSGWGNTIYF. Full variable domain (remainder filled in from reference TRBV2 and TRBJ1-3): EPEVTQTPSHQVTQMGQEVILRCVPISNHLYFYWYRQILGQKVEFLVSFYNNEISEKSEIFDDQFSVERPDGSNFTLKIRSTKLEDSAMYFCASSSGWGNTIYFGEGSWLTVV.

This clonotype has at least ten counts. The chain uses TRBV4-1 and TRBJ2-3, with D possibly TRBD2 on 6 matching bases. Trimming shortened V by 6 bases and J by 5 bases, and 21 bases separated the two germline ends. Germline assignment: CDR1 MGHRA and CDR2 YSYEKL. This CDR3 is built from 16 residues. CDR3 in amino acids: CASRLSLGQGGDTQYF. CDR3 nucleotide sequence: TGCGCCAGCAGACTATCGCTAGGGCAGGGAGGAGATACGCAGTATTTT.

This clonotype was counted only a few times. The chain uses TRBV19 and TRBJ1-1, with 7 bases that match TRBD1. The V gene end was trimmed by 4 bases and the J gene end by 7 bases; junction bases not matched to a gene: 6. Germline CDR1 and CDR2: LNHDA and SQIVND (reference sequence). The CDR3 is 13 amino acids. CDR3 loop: CASSTTGTVEAFF. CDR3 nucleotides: TGTGCCAGTAGTACTACCGGGACAGTTGAAGCTTTCTTT.

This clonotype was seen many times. This CDR3 reads CASALLPQGPGTEAFF. For the CDR3, the DNA is TGTGCCAGCGCATTACTCCCCCAGGGGCCCGGCACTGAAGCTTTCTTT. The chain has TRBV7-3 and TRBJ1-1, with a possible D match to TRBD1 (6 bases). The germline V gene encodes CDR1 SGHTA and CDR2 FQGTGA. This CDR3 contains 16 residues. Between the trimmed V and J ends, which lost 8 bases and 4 bases, there was a span of 23 bases.

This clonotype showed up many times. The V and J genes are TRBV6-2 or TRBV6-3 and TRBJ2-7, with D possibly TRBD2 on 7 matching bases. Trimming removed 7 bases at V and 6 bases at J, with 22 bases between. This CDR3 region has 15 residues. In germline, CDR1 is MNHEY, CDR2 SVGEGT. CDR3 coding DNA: TGTGCCAGCATGATCGGGGGCGCGGGAGTGGGCGAGCAGTACTTC. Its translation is CASMIGGAGVGEQYF.

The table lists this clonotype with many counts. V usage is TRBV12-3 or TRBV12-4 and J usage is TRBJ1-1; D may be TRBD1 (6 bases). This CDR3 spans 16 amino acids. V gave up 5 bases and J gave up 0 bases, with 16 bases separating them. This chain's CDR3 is CASSQTWGQMNTEAFF. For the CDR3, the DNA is TGTGCCAGCAGTCAGACTTGGGGGCAAATGAACACTGAAGCTTTCTTT.

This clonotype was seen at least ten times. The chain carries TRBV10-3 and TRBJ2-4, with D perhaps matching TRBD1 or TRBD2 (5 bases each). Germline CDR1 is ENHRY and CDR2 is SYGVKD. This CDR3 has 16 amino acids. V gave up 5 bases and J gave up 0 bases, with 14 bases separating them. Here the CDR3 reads CAISSRGGLAKNIQYF. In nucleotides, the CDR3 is TGTGCCATCAGTTCCCGGGGCGGGCTAGCCAAAAACATTCAGTACTTC.

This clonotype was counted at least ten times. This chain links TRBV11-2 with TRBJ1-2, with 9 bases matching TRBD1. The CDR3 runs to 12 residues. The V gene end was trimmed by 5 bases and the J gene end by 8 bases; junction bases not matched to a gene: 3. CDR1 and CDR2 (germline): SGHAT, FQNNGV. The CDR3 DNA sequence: TGTGCCAGCAGCCGACAGGGGGACGGCTACACCTTC. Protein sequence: CASSRQGDGYTF.

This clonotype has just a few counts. In nucleotides, the CDR3 is TGTGCCAGCAGTTACGGTGCCAGCTACTACGAGCAGTACTTC. As protein: CASSYGASYYEQYF. V is TRBV6-2 or TRBV6-3 and J is TRBJ2-7; D uncertain. The CDR3 sequence is 14 residues long. Germline CDR1 MNHEY, CDR2 SVGEGT. With 2 bases removed from V and 3 bases from J, the gap between germline ends came to 11 bases.

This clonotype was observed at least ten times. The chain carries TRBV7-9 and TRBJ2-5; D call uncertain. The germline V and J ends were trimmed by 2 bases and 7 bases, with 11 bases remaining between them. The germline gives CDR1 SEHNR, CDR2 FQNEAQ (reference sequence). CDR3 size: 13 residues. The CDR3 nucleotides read TGTGCCAGCAGCTTACTAGGGCCCGGGACCCAGTACTTC. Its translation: CASSLLGPGTQYF.

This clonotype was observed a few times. The CDR3 coding sequence is TGTGCCAGCAGTGAATATCAGCGGGGGGCAGAGACCCAGTACTTC. It is translated as CASSEYQRGAETQYF. The J gene is TRBJ2-5, the V gene TRBV25-1; 9 bases line up with TRBD2. Germline V lookup: CDR1 MGHDK, CDR2 SYGVNS. This CDR3 is built from 15 residues. V was clipped by 0 bases and J by 4 bases; unmatched bases: 3.

CDR3: CSARDRVGTYNEQFF. CDR3 bases: TGCAGTGCTAGAGATCGTGTGGGAACCTACAATGAGCAGTTCTTC. The chain is built from TRBV20-1 and TRBJ2-1; D not resolved. The V gene lost 0 bases and the J gene lost 2 bases, with 11 bases spanning the gap. Germline V lookup: CDR1 DFQATT, CDR2 SNEGSKA (reference sequence). CDR3 length equals 15 residues.

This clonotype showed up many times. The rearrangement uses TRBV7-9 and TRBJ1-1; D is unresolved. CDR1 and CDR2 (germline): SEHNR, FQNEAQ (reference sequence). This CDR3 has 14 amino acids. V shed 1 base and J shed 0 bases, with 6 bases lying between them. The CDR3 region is CASSLDTVNTEAFF. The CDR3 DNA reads TGTGCCAGCAGCTTAGATACTGTGAACACTGAAGCTTTCTTT.

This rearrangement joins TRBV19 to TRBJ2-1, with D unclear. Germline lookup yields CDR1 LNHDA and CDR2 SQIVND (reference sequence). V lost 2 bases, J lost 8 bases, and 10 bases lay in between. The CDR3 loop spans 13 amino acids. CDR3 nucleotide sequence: TGTGCCAGTAGTATACCCGCTCGGGATGAGCAGTTCTTC. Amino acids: CASSIPARDEQFF.

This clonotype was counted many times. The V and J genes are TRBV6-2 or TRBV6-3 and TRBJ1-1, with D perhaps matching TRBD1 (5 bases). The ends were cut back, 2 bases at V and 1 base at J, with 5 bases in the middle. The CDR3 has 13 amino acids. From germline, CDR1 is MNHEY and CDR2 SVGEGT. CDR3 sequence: CASSYTGNTEAFF. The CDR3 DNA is TGTGCCAGCAGTTACACAGGGAACACTGAAGCTTTCTTT.

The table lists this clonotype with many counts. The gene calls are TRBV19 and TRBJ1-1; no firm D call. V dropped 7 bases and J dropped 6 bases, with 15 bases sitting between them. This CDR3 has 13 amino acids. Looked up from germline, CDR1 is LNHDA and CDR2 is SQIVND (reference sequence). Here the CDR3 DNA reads TGTGCCAGTACCCCCTGGGCGGAGTCTGAAGCTTTCTTT. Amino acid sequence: CASTPWAESEAFF.

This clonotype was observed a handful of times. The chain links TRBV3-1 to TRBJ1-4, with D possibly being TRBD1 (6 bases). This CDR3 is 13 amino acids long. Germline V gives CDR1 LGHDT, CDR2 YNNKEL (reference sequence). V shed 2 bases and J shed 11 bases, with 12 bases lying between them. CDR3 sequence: CASSQREGDKLFF. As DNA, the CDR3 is TGTGCCAGCAGCCAACGGGAGGGGGATAAACTGTTTTTT.

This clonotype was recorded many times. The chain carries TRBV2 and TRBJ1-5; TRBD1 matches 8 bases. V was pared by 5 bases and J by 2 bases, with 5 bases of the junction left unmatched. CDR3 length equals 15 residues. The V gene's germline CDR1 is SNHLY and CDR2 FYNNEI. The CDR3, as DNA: TGTGCCAGCAGTTCCGACAGGGGCGGCAATCAGCCCCAGCATTTT. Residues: CASSSDRGGNQPQHF.

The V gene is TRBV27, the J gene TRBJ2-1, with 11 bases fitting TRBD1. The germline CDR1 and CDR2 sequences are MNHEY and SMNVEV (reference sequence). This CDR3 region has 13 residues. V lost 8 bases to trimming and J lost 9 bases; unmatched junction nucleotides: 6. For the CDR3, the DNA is TGTGCCAGCCGCGGACAGGGGGCATCTGAGCAGTTCTTC. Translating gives CASRGQGASEQFF.

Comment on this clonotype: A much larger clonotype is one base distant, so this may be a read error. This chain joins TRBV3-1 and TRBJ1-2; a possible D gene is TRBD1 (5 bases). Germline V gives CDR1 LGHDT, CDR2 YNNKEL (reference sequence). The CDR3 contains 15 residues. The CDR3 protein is CTSSLLTGLNYGYTF. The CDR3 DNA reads TGTACCAGCAGCCTTCTCACAGGACTTAACTATGGCTACACCTTC.